This T cell receptor (beta chain) came from a study of blood T cells in healthy people across ages. Primers used in a second PCR of about 7 to 11 cycles were a sample-barcoded 5' primer and a J-beta primer mix. TCRdb analysed the 5' RACE reads with MiXCR anew, one entry per CDR3 protein. Among roughly 700,000 distinct CDR3 sequences listed, roughly 25% were seen once. Another study also made use of these data, one on T cells of mothers and their children.

The specimen was blood. The receptor was isolated from a boy between 10 and 17 years old in good health.

CDR3: CASRDRQGSWNSPLHF. CDR3 in DNA: TGTGCCAGCAGGGACAGACAGGGCTCTTGGAATTCACCCCTCCACTTT. The chain couples TRBV6-6 to TRBJ1-6; 7 positions agree with TRBD1. CDR3 length: 16 residues. The trim removed 6 bases at V and 7 bases at J, leaving 12 bases unmatched. Germline lookup yields CDR1 MNHNY and CDR2 SVGAGI (reference sequence).